One and the same sample provided the 22 T cell receptor beta chains below, sequenced in a study of CD8 T cells in Susac syndrome. The authors reverse transcribed about 0.5 to 1 ug RNA with random hexamers. TCRdb fed the immunoSEQ multiplex PCR reads into MiXCR, producing one record per CDR3 protein. The sample shows tens of thousands of distinct CDR3 sequences, around 94% of them seen only once. The source material was CD8+ T cells from PBMCs. Receptors were obtained from a human donor in good health.

The chain has TRBV2 and TRBJ1-3; a possible D gene is TRBD1 (6 bases). Germline CDR1 and CDR2: SNHLY and FYNNEI. The CDR3 contains 14 residues. Between the trimmed V and J ends, which lost 10 bases and 0 bases, there was a span of 13 bases. The CDR3 sequence is CAIEDSASGNTIYF. The CDR3 coding sequence is TGTGCCATCGAGGACAGCGCCTCTGGAAACACCATATATTTT.

The J gene is TRBJ2-2, the V gene TRBV6-1, with unresolved D. Per the germline V gene, CDR1 is MNHNS and CDR2 is SASEGT. V shed 7 bases and J shed 4 bases, with 7 bases lying between them. The CDR3 is 12 amino acids. The CDR3 DNA follows: TGTGCCAGCAAGGTCCCCACCGGGGAGCTGTTTTTT. Its translation: CASKVPTGELFF.

This chain joins TRBV15 and TRBJ2-1; tentative D call: TRBD2 (5 bases). V was shortened by 1 base and J by 5 bases, with 18 bases between the two germline ends. The CDR3 loop spans 17 amino acids. Germline lookup yields CDR1 LNHNV and CDR2 YYDKDF (reference sequence). The CDR3 coding sequence is TGTGCCACCAGCAGAGGAGGGAGCGCCGCACCCGACAATGAGCAGTTCTTC. Its protein product is CATSRGGSAAPDNEQFF.

This clonotype was seen a handful of times. The gene calls are TRBV4-1 and TRBJ2-3; D gene uncertain. V lost 0 bases and J 0 bases, leaving 4 bases between the germline ends. The germline gives CDR1 MGHRA, CDR2 YSYEKL. This CDR3 has 14 amino acids. CDR3 region: CASSQEGSTDTQYF. Written as DNA, the CDR3 is TGCGCCAGCAGCCAAGAAGGGAGCACAGATACGCAGTATTTT.

This clonotype has a single count. The V call is TRBV9, the J call TRBJ1-3; the match to TRBD1 covers 8 bases. The CDR3 is made up of 15 amino acids. Germline assignment: CDR1 SGDLS and CDR2 YYNGEE. J lost 3 bases, V lost 2 bases, and 4 bases had no gene match. In DNA, the CDR3 is TGTGCCAGCAGCGTGACAGGGGCCCGTGGAAACACCATATATTTT. Its protein product is CASSVTGARGNTIYF.

The chain uses TRBV9 and TRBJ2-3, with no clear D. This CDR3 spans 13 amino acids. The ends were cut back, 0 bases at V and 3 bases at J, with 5 bases in the middle. Germline lookup yields CDR1 SGDLS and CDR2 YYNGEE. The CDR3 coding sequence is TGTGCCAGCAGCGTAGTGTCAACAGATACGCAGTATTTT. Translation gives CASSVVSTDTQYF.

V and J are TRBV7-6 and TRBJ2-1, with 12 bases that match TRBD2. The J segment lost 6 bases and the V segment lost 3 bases, leaving 3 bases of the junction unmatched. The CDR3 consists of 15 residues. Germline V CDR1 and CDR2: SGHVS, FNYEAQ. CDR3 sequence (DNA): TGTGCCAGCAGCTTGCTAGCGGGGGGGCCCAATGAGCAGTTCTTC. It yields the protein CASSLLAGGPNEQFF.

The gene calls are TRBV3-1 and TRBJ1-2, with 7 bases fitting TRBD1. Trimming at V came to 0 bases and at J to 7 bases, leaving 8 bases not matched to a gene. The CDR3 spans 15 residues. CDR1 LGHDT and CDR2 YNNKEL come from the germline V gene (reference sequence). CDR3 loop: CASSQEVEGAFGYTF. Here the CDR3 DNA reads TGTGCCAGCAGCCAAGAAGTGGAGGGGGCCTTTGGCTACACCTTC.

The rearrangement uses TRBV11-2 and TRBJ2-1; TRBD1 is a possible D gene (6 bases). The CDR3 contains 15 residues. The germline CDR1 and CDR2 sequences are SGHAT and FQNNGV. Trimming took 5 bases from V and 5 from J, leaving 16 bases between them. CDR3 residues: CASSRRTDRDNEQFF. The CDR3 DNA reads as TGTGCCAGCAGCCGCAGGACGGACAGAGACAATGAGCAGTTCTTC.

This rearrangement joins TRBV4-3 to TRBJ2-3; weak D call: TRBD2 (6 bases). Germline CDR1 and CDR2: LGHNA and YSLEER. With 4 bases removed from V and 1 base from J, the gap between germline ends came to 12 bases. The CDR3 contains 15 residues. CDR3 DNA: TGCGCCAGCAGCCCGGGGGAGTGGCGCACAGATACGCAGTATTTT. Translated: CASSPGEWRTDTQYF.

This clonotype has only a few counts. J is TRBJ2-7 and V is TRBV29-1, with TRBD1 identical over 8 bases. J was trimmed by 5 bases and V by 5 bases; bases with no gene match: 8. The CDR3 length is 13 residues. Germline V gene sequence: CDR1 SQVTM, CDR2 ANQGSEA. In nucleotides, the CDR3 is TGCAGCGTTCGACAGGGGCAATCAAACGAGCAGTACTTC. This gives the protein CSVRQGQSNEQYF.

The V and J genes are TRBV27 and TRBJ2-7; 8 nucleotides line up with TRBD2. CDR1 and CDR2 from the germline V gene are MNHEY and SMNVEV (reference sequence). The ends lost 2 bases at V and 6 bases at J; junction bases unmatched: 9. The CDR3 has 15 residues. The DNA of the CDR3 is TGTGCCAGCAGTTTACGGGCGGGGGGCGGCCGCGAGCAGTACTTC. As protein: CASSLRAGGGREQYF.

The rearrangement joins TRBV7-9 to TRBJ2-7; D gene ambiguous. Germline CDR1 is SEHNR and CDR2 is FQNEAQ (reference sequence). The V gene lost 2 bases and the J gene lost 6 bases, with 17 bases spanning the gap. This CDR3 comprises 15 residues. In DNA, the CDR3 is TGTGCCAGCAGCTTAAGTACCGGATACTCCCCCGAGCAGTACGTC. This gives the protein CASSLSTGYSPEQYV.

This sequence joins TRBV27 and TRBJ2-7; 7 bases align to TRBD1. Germline CDR1 is MNHEY and CDR2 is SMNVEV (reference sequence). Trimming removed 4 bases from V and 1 base from J; junction bases left unmatched: 7. This CDR3 region has 15 residues. The CDR3 DNA sequence: TGTGCCAGCAGTTCCGCCGGGACAGAGTCCTACGAGCAGTACTTC. Its translation is CASSSAGTESYEQYF.

The DNA for the CDR3 is TGTGCCAGCAGCTCTCCCTACAATGAGCAGTTCTTC. Residues: CASSSPYNEQFF. The rearrangement joins TRBV5-6 to TRBJ2-1, with D uncertain. The V and J ends lost 3 bases and 2 bases respectively, with 3 bases between them. Germline-derived CDR1 and CDR2 are SGHDT and YYEEEE. The CDR3 extends over 12 amino acids.

The V call is TRBV7-2, the J call TRBJ2-3; 7 bases fit TRBD2. CDR3 size: 16 residues. Trimming removed 5 bases from V and 2 bases from J; junction bases left unmatched: 10. CDR1 is SGHTA and CDR2 is FQGNSA in the germline V gene. The CDR3: CASSTASGGYTDTQYF. In DNA, the CDR3 is TGTGCCAGCAGCACCGCTAGCGGAGGATACACAGATACGCAGTATTTT.

J is TRBJ1-5 and V is TRBV27; D is ambiguous. V was pared by 6 bases and J by 4 bases, with 10 bases between. Germline V gene data show CDR1 as MNHEY and CDR2 as SMNVEV (reference sequence). The CDR3 runs to 13 residues. Here the CDR3 reads CASSIGRNQPQHF. For the CDR3, the DNA is TGTGCCAGCAGCATCGGAAGGAATCAGCCCCAGCATTTT.

The chain joins TRBV4-3 to TRBJ2-1; TRBD2 aligns across 16 bases. Unmatched junction bases numbered 4, after V lost 5 bases and J lost 6 bases. Germline loops: CDR1 LGHNA, CDR2 YSLEER. The CDR3 runs to 16 residues. CDR3 coding DNA: TGCGCCAGCAGCGCGGGGACTAGCGGGGGGGCCAATGAGCAGTTCTTC. Its translation: CASSAGTSGGANEQFF.

This chain connects TRBV2 to TRBJ2-7; 7 bases are shared with TRBD2. The CDR3 has 15 residues. V lost 4 bases, J lost 4 bases, and 10 bases stayed unmatched. Germline V CDR1 and CDR2: SNHLY, FYNNEI. The chain's CDR3 is CASSASSGGEYEQYF. CDR3 coding DNA: TGTGCCAGCAGTGCATCTAGCGGAGGGGAATACGAGCAGTACTTC.

This clonotype was found once. The chain has TRBV27 and TRBJ2-1, with TRBD2 matching over 9 bases. This CDR3 comprises 14 residues. In germline, CDR1 is MNHEY, CDR2 SMNVEV (reference sequence). The V and J ends lost 5 bases and 4 bases, in that order; junction bases with no gene match: 3. The CDR3 protein is CASSETSGYNEQFF. The CDR3, as DNA: TGTGCCAGCAGTGAGACTAGCGGTTACAATGAGCAGTTCTTC.

This chain connects TRBV11-2 to TRBJ2-3, with unresolved D. V gave up 0 bases and J gave up 2 bases, with 9 bases separating them. The CDR3 length is 15 residues. CDR1 is SGHAT, CDR2 FQNNGV, per germline. CDR3 coding DNA: TGTGCCAGCAGCTTAGAGGTCAGCCTCACAGATACGCAGTATTTT. Its translation: CASSLEVSLTDTQYF.

J is TRBJ1-2 and V is TRBV29-1; D is possibly TRBD1 (6 bases). Trimming stripped 0 bases from V and 4 bases from J, with 9 bases between. The length of the CDR3 is 13 residues. Germline V gene data show CDR1 as SQVTM and CDR2 as ANQGSEA. The chain's CDR3 is CSVEEQGFYGYTF. The CDR3 bases are TGCAGCGTTGAAGAACAGGGATTCTATGGCTACACCTTC.